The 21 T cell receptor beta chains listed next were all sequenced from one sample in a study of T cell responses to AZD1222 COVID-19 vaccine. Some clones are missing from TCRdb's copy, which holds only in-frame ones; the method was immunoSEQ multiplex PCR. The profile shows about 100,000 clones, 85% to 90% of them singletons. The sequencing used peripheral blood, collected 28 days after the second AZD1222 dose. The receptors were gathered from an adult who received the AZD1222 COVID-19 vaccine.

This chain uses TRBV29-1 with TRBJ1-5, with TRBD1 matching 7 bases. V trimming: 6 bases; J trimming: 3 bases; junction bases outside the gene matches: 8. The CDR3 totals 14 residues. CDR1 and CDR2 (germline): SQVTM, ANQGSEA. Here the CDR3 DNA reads TGCAGCGTCGTCACAGGGGTTAACAATCAGCCCCAGCATTTT. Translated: CSVVTGVNNQPQHF.

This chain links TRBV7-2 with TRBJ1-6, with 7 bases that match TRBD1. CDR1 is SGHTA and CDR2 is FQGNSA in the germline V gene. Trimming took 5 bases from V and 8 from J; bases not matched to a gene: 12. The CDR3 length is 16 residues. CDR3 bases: TGTGCCAGCAGCCAGCAGGGGGTCCTGACAGATTCACCCCTCCACTTT. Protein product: CASSQQGVLTDSPLHF.

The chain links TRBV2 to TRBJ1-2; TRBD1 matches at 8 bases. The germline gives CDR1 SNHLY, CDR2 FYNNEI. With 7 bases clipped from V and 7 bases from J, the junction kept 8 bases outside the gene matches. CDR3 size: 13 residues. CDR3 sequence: CASTADRVGGYTF. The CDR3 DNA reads TGTGCCAGCACCGCGGACAGGGTGGGTGGCTACACCTTC. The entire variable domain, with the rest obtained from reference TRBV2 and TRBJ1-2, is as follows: EPEVTQTPSHQVTQMGQEVILRCVPISNHLYFYWYRQILGQKVEFLVSFYNNEISEKSEIFDDQFSVERPDGSNFTLKIRSTKLEDSAMYFCASTADRVGGYTFGSGTRLTVV.

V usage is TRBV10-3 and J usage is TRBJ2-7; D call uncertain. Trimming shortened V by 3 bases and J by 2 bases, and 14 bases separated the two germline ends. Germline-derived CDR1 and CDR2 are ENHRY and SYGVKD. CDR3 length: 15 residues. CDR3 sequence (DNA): TGTGCCATCAGTGATGCCGGGTTAATTACCTACGAGCAGTACTTC. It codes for CAISDAGLITYEQYF.

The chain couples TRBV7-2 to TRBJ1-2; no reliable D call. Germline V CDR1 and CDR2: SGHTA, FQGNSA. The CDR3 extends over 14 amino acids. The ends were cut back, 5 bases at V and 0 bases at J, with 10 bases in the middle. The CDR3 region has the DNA TGTGCCAGCAGCAGAAACAGCGCTAACTATGGCTACACCTTC. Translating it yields CASSRNSANYGYTF.

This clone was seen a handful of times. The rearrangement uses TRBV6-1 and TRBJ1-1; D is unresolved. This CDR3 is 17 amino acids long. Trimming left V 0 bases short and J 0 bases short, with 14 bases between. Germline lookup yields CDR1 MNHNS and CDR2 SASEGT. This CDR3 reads CASSEALMVRLNTEAFF. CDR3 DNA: TGTGCCAGCAGTGAAGCGCTAATGGTCCGGTTGAACACTGAAGCTTTCTTT.

The CDR3 DNA sequence: TGTGCCAGCAGCCGGACGGGGATAGATACGCAGTATTTT. It translates to CASSRTGIDTQYF. This chain uses TRBV11-2 with TRBJ2-3; TRBD2 is a possible D gene (5 bases). Trimming removed 5 bases from V and 5 bases from J, with 11 bases in between. Per the germline V gene, CDR1 is SGHAT and CDR2 is FQNNGV. CDR3 size: 13 residues.

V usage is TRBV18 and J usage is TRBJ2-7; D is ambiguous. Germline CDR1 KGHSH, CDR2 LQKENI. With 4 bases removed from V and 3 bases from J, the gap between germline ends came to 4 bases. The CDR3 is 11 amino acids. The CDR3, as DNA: TGTGCCAGCTCACAGGACTACGAGCAGTACTTC. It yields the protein CASSQDYEQYF.

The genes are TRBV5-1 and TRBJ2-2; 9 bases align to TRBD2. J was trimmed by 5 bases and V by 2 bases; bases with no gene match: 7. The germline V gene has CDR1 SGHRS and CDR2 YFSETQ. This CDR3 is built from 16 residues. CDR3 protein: CASSFGLAGWTGELFF. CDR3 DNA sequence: TGCGCCAGCAGCTTCGGGCTAGCGGGATGGACCGGGGAGCTGTTTTTT. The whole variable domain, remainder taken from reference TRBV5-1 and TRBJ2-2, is KAGVTQTPRYLIKTRGQQVTLSCSPISGHRSVSWYQQTPGQGLQFLFEYFSETQRNKGNFPGRFSGRQFSNSRSEMNVSTLELGDSALYLCASSFGLAGWTGELFFGEGSRLTVL.

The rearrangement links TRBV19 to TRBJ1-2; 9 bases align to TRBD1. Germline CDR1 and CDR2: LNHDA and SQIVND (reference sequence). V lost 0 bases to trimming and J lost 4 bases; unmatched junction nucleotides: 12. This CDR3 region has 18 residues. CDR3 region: CASSIEPRTTGGFYGYTF. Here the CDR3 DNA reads TGTGCCAGTAGTATAGAGCCCCGTACGACAGGGGGATTCTATGGCTACACCTTC.

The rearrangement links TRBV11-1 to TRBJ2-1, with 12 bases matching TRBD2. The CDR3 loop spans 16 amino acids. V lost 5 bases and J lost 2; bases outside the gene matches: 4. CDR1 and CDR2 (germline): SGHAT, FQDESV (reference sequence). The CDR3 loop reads CASSVRLAGAYNEQFF. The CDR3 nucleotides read TGTGCCAGCAGCGTTCGACTAGCGGGGGCCTACAATGAGCAGTTCTTC.

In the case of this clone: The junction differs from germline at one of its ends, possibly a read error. CDR3 nucleotide sequence: TGTGCTAGCAGCCGCGGGACATCCGAGCACAATGAGCAGTTCTTC. This gives the protein CASSRGTSEHNEQFF. The J gene is TRBJ2-1, the V gene TRBV7-7; tentatively, D is TRBD1 or TRBD2 (6 bases each). Germline loops: CDR1 SSHAT, CDR2 FNYEAQ (reference sequence). This CDR3 contains 15 residues.

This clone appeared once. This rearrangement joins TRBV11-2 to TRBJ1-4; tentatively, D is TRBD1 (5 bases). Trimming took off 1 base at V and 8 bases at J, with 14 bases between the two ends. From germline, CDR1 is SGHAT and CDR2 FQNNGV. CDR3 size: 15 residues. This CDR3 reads CASSLVGQTREKLFF. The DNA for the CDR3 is TGTGCCAGCAGCTTAGTGGGGCAGACCAGGGAAAAACTGTTTTTT.

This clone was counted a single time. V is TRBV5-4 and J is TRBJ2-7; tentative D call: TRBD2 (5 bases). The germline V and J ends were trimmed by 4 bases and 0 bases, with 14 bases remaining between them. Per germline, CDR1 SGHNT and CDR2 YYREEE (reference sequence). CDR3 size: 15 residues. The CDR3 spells CASSEEGRSSYEQYF. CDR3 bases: TGTGCCAGCAGCGAAGAAGGGAGATCCTCCTACGAGCAGTACTTC.

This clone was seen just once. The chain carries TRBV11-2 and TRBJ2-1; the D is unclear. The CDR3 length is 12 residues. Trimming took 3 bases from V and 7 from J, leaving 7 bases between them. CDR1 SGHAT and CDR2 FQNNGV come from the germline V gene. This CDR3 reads CASSFISNEQFF. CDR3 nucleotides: TGTGCCAGCAGCTTCATATCGAATGAGCAGTTCTTC.

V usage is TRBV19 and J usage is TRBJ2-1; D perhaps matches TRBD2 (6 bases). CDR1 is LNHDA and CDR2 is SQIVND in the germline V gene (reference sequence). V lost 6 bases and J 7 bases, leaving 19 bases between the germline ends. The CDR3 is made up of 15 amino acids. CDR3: CASSSGLAGRNEQFF. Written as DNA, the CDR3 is TGTGCCAGTAGCTCGGGCCTGGCGGGGCGAAATGAGCAGTTCTTC. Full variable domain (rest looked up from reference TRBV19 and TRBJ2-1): DGGITQSPKYLFRKEGQNVTLSCEQNLNHDAMYWYRQDPGQGLRLIYYSQIVNDFQKGDIAEGYSVSREKKESFPLTVTSAQKNPTAFYLCASSSGLAGRNEQFFGPGTRLTVL.

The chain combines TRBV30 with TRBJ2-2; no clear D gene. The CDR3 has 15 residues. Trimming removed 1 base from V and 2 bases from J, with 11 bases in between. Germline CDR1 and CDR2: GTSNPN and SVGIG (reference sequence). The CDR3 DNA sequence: TGTGCCTGGAGTGCCATGGCTATTAACACCGGGGAGCTGTTTTTT. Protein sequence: CAWSAMAINTGELFF.

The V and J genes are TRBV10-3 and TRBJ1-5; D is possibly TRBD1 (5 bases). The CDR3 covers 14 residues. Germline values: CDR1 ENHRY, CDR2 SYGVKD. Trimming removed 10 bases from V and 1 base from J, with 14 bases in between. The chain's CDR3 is CATQSGGSNQPQHF. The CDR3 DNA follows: TGTGCCACCCAGTCGGGGGGGAGCAATCAGCCCCAGCATTTT.

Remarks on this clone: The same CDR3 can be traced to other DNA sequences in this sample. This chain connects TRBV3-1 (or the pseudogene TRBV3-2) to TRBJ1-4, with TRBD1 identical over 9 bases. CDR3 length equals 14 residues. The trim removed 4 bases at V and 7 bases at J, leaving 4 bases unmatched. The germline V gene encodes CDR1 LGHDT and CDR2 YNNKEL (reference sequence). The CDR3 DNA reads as TGTGCCAGCAGCCCCGGGACAGGGCGTGAAAAACTGTTTTTT. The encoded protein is CASSPGTGREKLFF.

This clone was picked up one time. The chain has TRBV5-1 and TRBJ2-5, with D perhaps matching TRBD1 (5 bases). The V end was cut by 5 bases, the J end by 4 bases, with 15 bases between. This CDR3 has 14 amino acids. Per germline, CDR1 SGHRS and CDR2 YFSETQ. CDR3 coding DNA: TGCGCCAGCAGTCAGGAAGGGGTGGGAGAGACCCAGTACTTC. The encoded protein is CASSQEGVGETQYF.

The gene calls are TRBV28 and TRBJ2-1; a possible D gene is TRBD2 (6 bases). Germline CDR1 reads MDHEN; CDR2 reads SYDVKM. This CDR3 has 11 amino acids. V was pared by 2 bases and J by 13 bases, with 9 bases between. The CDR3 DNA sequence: TGTGCCAGCAGTTTAGGCGGGACTCAGTTCTTC. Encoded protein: CASSLGGTQFF. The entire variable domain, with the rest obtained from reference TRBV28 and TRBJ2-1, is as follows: DVKVTQSSRYLVKRTGEKVFLECVQDMDHENMFWYRQDPGLGLRLIYFSYDVKMKEKGDIPEGYSVSREKKERFSLILESASTNQTSMYLCASSLGGTQFFGPGTRLTVL.